These T cell receptor beta chains were read from a single sample in a study of glioma-infiltrating T cells after dendritic cell vaccination. TCRdb's copy holds only in-frame clones and misses some; the assay was immunoSEQ multiplex PCR. The sample holds around 72,000 clones, around 81% seen once. Here the sequenced sample was blood, taken before dendritic cell vaccination. These receptors all stem from a human donor with glioblastoma. Both conserved end residues are trimmed from each CDR3. The D gene is left open where the match is weak.

v_gene	d_gene	j_gene	CDR3aa
TRBV15	-	TRBJ1-1	ATSRGGTAEAF
TRBV9	TRBD1	TRBJ1-2	ASSVQPGQGYGYT
TRBV7-9	TRBD2	TRBJ2-5	ASSSRTSGVLLYQETQY
TRBV6-5	-	TRBJ2-3	ASRLNPGTDTQY
TRBV2	TRBD1	TRBJ1-6	ASTGTVNSPLH
TRBV2	-	TRBJ2-3	ASSGQSTDTQY
TRBV11-2	-	TRBJ2-5	ASSFGQQETQY
TRBV11-1	-	TRBJ2-2	ASSSRLRGTNTGELF
TRBV2	-	TRBJ1-2	ASMYVRGDGYT
TRBV19	TRBD1	TRBJ1-2	ASSIALDRGGYT
TRBV4-3	TRBD2	TRBJ2-1	ASSQSGGAAPQF
TRBV5-1	TRBD1	TRBJ1-2	ASSPGQVDYT
TRBV27	-	TRBJ2-5	ASSAGVSSETQY
TRBV7-8	-	TRBJ2-5	ASSSGLQETQY
TRBV6-5	TRBD1	TRBJ1-1	ASSYGDSENTEAF
TRBV5-1	TRBD1	TRBJ1-3	ASSYETRQGGYSGNTIY
TRBV19	-	TRBJ2-5	ASSMDTQETQY
TRBV28	-	TRBJ1-1	ASSRDTEAF
TRBV15	-	TRBJ2-2	ATSRFGTGELF
TRBV25-1	TRBD1	TRBJ1-1	ASSDKQGAGSEAF
TRBV7-9	TRBD2	TRBJ2-7	ASSQGVSGGVYEQY
TRBV5-1	-	TRBJ2-1	ASSVGTTAGNEQF
TRBV4-1	TRBD1	TRBJ2-6	ASSQDGTGGSGANVLT
TRBV21-1	-	TRBJ1-5	ASSKVAQGADQPQH
TRBV5-1	-	TRBJ1-6	ASSPWGSTNSALH
TRBV2	-	TRBJ1-4	ASSGEGAHEKLF
TRBV27	TRBD2	TRBJ2-3	ASSPIPSLADSTDTQY
TRBV7-9	-	TRBJ2-1	ASSQNYNEQF
TRBV19	-	TRBJ2-1	ASSKPGDNEQF
TRBV6-5	-	TRBJ2-3	ASSTGLGTDTQY
TRBV6-1	-	TRBJ1-2	ASRNTGLGYT
TRBV7-9	TRBD1	TRBJ1-2	ASSTGTGPYGYT
TRBV2	TRBD1	TRBJ1-5	ASRQGARDQPQH
TRBV13	TRBD2	TRBJ2-1	ASSTGTSGGADEQF
TRBV15	-	TRBJ1-5	ATSSKITDQPQH
TRBV7-6	-	TRBJ2-5	ASSLATSTETQY
TRBV25-1	-	TRBJ2-3	ASRLTSTDTQY
TRBV7-9	TRBD1	TRBJ2-5	ASSYPKETGGLRETQY
TRBV2	TRBD1	TRBJ1-2	ASSDARGLVYGYT
TRBV6-6	TRBD1	TRBJ2-7	ASSRTGSAYEQY
TRBV19	TRBD1	TRBJ1-2	ASSTYRGDSYGYT
TRBV2	-	TRBJ1-2	ASSDEAEGYGYT
TRBV6-5	-	TRBJ1-1	ASRAPGQNTEAF
TRBV18	-	TRBJ1-1	ASSSQYRGEAF
TRBV19	-	TRBJ1-2	ASSYGAAANYGYT